The entry that follows covers one TCR beta chain sequence. The target antigen is unknown. A CD45RA+ naive subset and a CD45RA-negative memory subset were split from CD4+ cells. The sample comes from a study of shared clonotypes between healthy human individuals. Study-wide findings and caveats: A few donors showed sharing of 4.5% to 5% of naive CD4 clonotypes. Donor clonotype sharing was expected to depend on sequencing depth. Lower generation probabilities were found for non-shared clonotypes than for those shared by all four donors.

Libraries were prepared by immunoSEQ multiplex PCR; TCRdb keeps only in-frame clonotypes and omits some of them. The table lists roughly 2.2 million clones, about 90% of them singletons. The V end was cut by 4 bases, the J end by 7 bases, with 26 bases between. The CDR3 spans 17 residues. Germline CDR1 is SGHRS and CDR2 is YFSETQ. V and J are TRBV5-1 and TRBJ2-5, with D perhaps TRBD1 (6 bases). The receptor comes from a man aged 18 to 35 in good health. Some clones in this sample may be carry-over from other donors' samples. Sequences were obtained from naive CD4+ T cells from PBMCs. Sample subset: CD45RA+ positively selected. The CDR3 protein is CASSLPPGQGQIGTQYF. The CDR3, as DNA: TGCGCCAGCAGCCTACCCCCCGGCCAGGGGCAAATTGGGACCCAGTACTTC.